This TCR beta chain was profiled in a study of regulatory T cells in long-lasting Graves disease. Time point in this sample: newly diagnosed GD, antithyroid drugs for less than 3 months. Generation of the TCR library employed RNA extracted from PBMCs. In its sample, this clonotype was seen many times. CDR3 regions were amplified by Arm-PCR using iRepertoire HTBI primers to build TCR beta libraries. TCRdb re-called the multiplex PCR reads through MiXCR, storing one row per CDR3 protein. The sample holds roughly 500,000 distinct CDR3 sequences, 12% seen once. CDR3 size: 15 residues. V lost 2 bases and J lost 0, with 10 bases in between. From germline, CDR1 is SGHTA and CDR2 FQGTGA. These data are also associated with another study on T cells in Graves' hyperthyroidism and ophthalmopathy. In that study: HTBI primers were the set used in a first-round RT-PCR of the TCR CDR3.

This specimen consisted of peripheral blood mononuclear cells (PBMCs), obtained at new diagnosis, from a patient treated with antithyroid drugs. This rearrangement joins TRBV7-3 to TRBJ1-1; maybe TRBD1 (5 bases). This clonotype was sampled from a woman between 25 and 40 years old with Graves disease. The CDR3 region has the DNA TGTGCCAGCAGCTTACATGGGGGAGTGAACACTGAAGCTTTCTTT. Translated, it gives CASSLHGGVNTEAFF.